The source of this T cell receptor (beta chain) is a study of blood T cell repertoires in COVID-19. Study at large: Samples representing acute and convalescent COVID-19 were sourced from the United States, Italy and Spain. The cDNA or gDNA used as material had been derived from T cells, B-cell-depleted T cells, or PBMCs.

The CDR3 extends over 15 amino acids. CDR1 MGHRA and CDR2 YSYEKL come from the germline V gene. V lost 3 bases to trimming and J lost 7 bases, with 15 bases between them. Assay used: immunoSEQ multiplex PCR; TCRdb lists only in-frame clones, some missing. The sample has around 260,000 clones; about nine tenths are singletons. The receptor's source is a middle-aged woman who had recovered from COVID-19. Sequencing used peripheral blood. The J gene is TRBJ1-4, the V gene TRBV4-1; D is possibly TRBD1 (5 bases). The CDR3 DNA sequence: TGCGCCAGCAGCCATTTTGGGGCAGTCGGTGAAAAACTGTTTTTT. Its protein is CASSHFGAVGEKLFF.